A selection of T cell receptor beta chains follows, all from one sample in a study of T cells in Graves' hyperthyroidism and ophthalmopathy. MiXCR was run by TCRdb on the multiplex PCR reads, yielding one entry per CDR3 protein. The profile shows fewer than 650,000 distinct CDR3 sequences, approximately 14% of them singletons. Sample: blood. The receptors originated from a woman aged 25-40 years with Graves' hyperthyroidism that later progressed to Graves' ophthalmopathy. CDR3s include the opening cysteine and the closing phenylalanine or tryptophan. D genes are given only for firm matches. Only some rows state a clone size, as once, few, many or a class for expanded clones.

V,size,D,length,J,CDR3,DNA
TRBV18,.,.,15,TRBJ1-1,CASSPSAGENTEAFF,TGTGCCAGCTCACCCTCAGCAGGAGAGAACACTGAAGCTTTCTTT
TRBV27,many,.,17,TRBJ2-2,CASSPPRGLEAGGELFF,TGTGCCAGCAGTCCCCCCCGGGGTTTGGAGGCGGGCGGGGAGCTGTTTTTT
TRBV20-1,many,.,13,TRBJ1-2,CSAWTDLSGGYTF,TGCAGTGCCTGGACCGATTTATCGGGGGGCTACACCTTC
TRBV6-2/TRBV6-3,many,.,14,TRBJ2-7,CASSYLEGSYEQYF,TGTGCCAGCAGTTACTTAGAAGGGTCCTACGAGCAGTACTTC
TRBV28,.,TRBD2,19,TRBJ2-1,CASSLKAPLLADAYNEQFF,TGTGCCAGCAGTTTAAAGGCCCCCCTCCTAGCGGACGCTTACAATGAGCAGTTCTTC
TRBV10-3,few,.,12,TRBJ2-2,CAISDGTGELFF,TGTGCCATCAGTGATGGGACCGGGGAGCTGTTTTTT
TRBV28,many,.,13,TRBJ1-2,CASRIGENYGYTF,TGTGCCAGCAGGATAGGGGAGAACTATGGCTACACCTTC
TRBV30,.,TRBD1,15,TRBJ1-4,CAWRTGTGGGEKLFF,TGTGCCTGGAGGACCGGGACAGGGGGTGGCGAAAAACTGTTTTTT
TRBV2,many,.,13,TRBJ2-7,CASTMPGHNEQYF,TGTGCCAGCACGATGCCAGGGCACAACGAGCAGTACTTC
TRBV5-1,many,.,16,TRBJ2-1,CASSLAAQGAYNEQFF,TGCGCCAGCAGCTTGGCCGCACAGGGCGCCTACAATGAGCAGTTCTTC
TRBV19,.,.,15,TRBJ1-5,CASTGGERQNQPQHF,TGTGCCAGTACGGGGGGGGAGCGGCAGAATCAGCCCCAGCATTTT
TRBV19,.,.,14,TRBJ1-1,CASSIGGGLAEAFF,TGTGCCAGTAGTATAGGTGGGGGTTTGGCTGAAGCTTTCTTT
TRBV2,many,TRBD2,15,TRBJ2-2,CASSGLAANTGELFF,TGTGCCAGCAGTGGACTAGCGGCGAACACCGGGGAGCTGTTTTTT
TRBV30,many,.,12,TRBJ2-1,CAWSVDSNEQFF,TGTGCCTGGAGTGTGGATAGTAATGAGCAGTTCTTC
TRBV19,.,.,13,TRBJ2-7,CASSTLQGYEQYF,TGTGCCAGTAGTACTCTACAGGGCTACGAGCAGTACTTC
TRBV7-2,many,TRBD1,15,TRBJ2-7,CASSLGTGKSYEQYF,TGTGCCAGCAGCTTAGGGACAGGGAAATCCTACGAGCAGTACTTC
TRBV6-2/TRBV6-3,few,TRBD1,16,TRBJ2-1,CASRSTPGQSYNEQFF,TGTGCCAGCAGAAGTACACCGGGACAGTCGTACAATGAGCAGTTCTTC
TRBV12-3/TRBV12-4,many,TRBD2,15,TRBJ2-5,CASGVAGGYQETQYF,TGTGCCAGCGGAGTAGCGGGAGGGTATCAAGAGACCCAGTACTTC
TRBV4-1,few,.,14,TRBJ2-7,CASSLWSGAYEQYF,TGCGCCAGCAGCCTGTGGAGCGGAGCCTACGAGCAGTACTTC
TRBV10-3,many,TRBD1,13,TRBJ2-5,CAISWDSQETQYF,TGTGCCATCAGTTGGGACAGCCAAGAGACCCAGTACTTC
TRBV20-1,many,TRBD1,13,TRBJ2-1,CSARDREDGEQFF,TGCAGTGCTCGGGACAGAGAGGACGGTGAGCAGTTCTTC
TRBV12-3/TRBV12-4,few,.,13,TRBJ2-2,CASRGGRAGELFF,TGTGCCAGCAGAGGGGGGAGGGCCGGGGAGCTGTTTTTT
TRBV9,many,.,14,TRBJ1-4,CASSDGAFNEKLFF,TGTGCCAGCAGCGACGGGGCCTTTAATGAAAAACTGTTTTTT
TRBV2,few,.,14,TRBJ2-5,CASSERQVQETQYF,TGTGCCAGCAGTGAAAGACAGGTCCAAGAGACCCAGTACTTC
TRBV7-9,many,.,13,TRBJ2-7,CASSFTDSYEQYF,TGTGCCAGCAGTTTCACGGACTCCTACGAGCAGTACTTC
TRBV3-1,.,.,14,TRBJ2-7,CASSLTPSSYEQYF,TGTGCCAGCAGCCTCACCCCGAGCTCCTACGAGCAGTACTTC
TRBV7-2,many,TRBD1,14,TRBJ1-2,CASSLEGATLGYTF,TGTGCCAGCAGCTTAGAGGGGGCGACTCTTGGCTACACCTTC
TRBV10-3,many,.,13,TRBJ2-5,CAISETGPETQYF,TGTGCCATCAGTGAGACAGGGCCAGAGACCCAGTACTTC
TRBV27,many,.,14,TRBJ1-2,CASSYSGPLGGYTF,TGTGCCAGCAGTTACTCCGGGCCCCTGGGTGGCTACACCTTC
TRBV7-2,many,.,14,TRBJ2-7,CASSFGHELGEQYF,TGTGCCAGCAGCTTTGGTCACGAACTGGGGGAGCAGTACTTC
TRBV9,few,.,18,TRBJ1-3,CASSVGPQRGVQASTIYF,TGTGCCAGCAGCGTAGGACCTCAAAGGGGCGTCCAGGCCTCCACCATATATTTT
TRBV6-1,.,.,17,TRBJ2-1,CASSELTSSLSYNEQFF,TGTGCCAGCAGTGAGTTAACTAGCAGCTTGAGCTACAATGAGCAGTTCTTC
TRBV6-2/TRBV6-3,many,TRBD1,14,TRBJ2-7,CASRRGTGDYEQYF,TGTGCCAGCAGACGAGGGACAGGGGACTACGAGCAGTACTTC
TRBV27,many,.,14,TRBJ1-6,CASSLSLFNSPLHF,TGTGCCAGCAGTTTGTCCCTATTCAATTCACCCCTCCACTTT
TRBV4-3,few,.,15,TRBJ2-2,CASSQESKNTGELFF,TGCGCCAGCAGCCAAGAATCCAAGAACACCGGGGAGCTGTTTTTT
TRBV2,many,TRBD1,15,TRBJ1-2,CASSRFAGTGDGYTF,TGTGCCAGCAGTCGATTTGCCGGGACAGGGGACGGCTACACCTTC
TRBV19,many,.,15,TRBJ2-7,CASSPGRPTSYEQYF,TGTGCCAGTAGCCCGGGGAGGCCTACCTCCTACGAGCAGTACTTC
TRBV2,many,.,15,TRBJ1-5,CASSEGSFSNQPQHF,TGTGCCAGCAGTGAGGGGAGCTTTAGCAATCAGCCCCAGCATTTT
TRBV18,many,.,14,TRBJ2-7,CASSPVQGGHEQYF,TGTGCCAGCTCCCCCGTACAGGGCGGTCACGAGCAGTACTTC
TRBV5-1,many,.,16,TRBJ2-2,CASSLAQGGMTGELFF,TGCGCCAGCAGCTTGGCCCAGGGGGGTATGACCGGGGAGCTGTTTTTT
TRBV12-3/TRBV12-4,few,.,18,TRBJ2-1,CASSGQYSGLRSYNEQFF,TGTGCCAGCAGTGGACAGTACTCGGGACTCCGGTCCTACAATGAGCAGTTCTTC
TRBV29-1,few,TRBD1,13,TRBJ1-2,CSVDLGTGARYTF,TGCAGCGTTGATTTAGGGACAGGGGCACGCTACACCTTC
TRBV11-1,many,.,13,TRBJ1-1,CASSSTAQGEAFF,TGTGCCAGCAGCTCTACCGCTCAGGGTGAAGCTTTCTTT
TRBV2,many,.,13,TRBJ1-1,CASRNSMNTEAFF,TGTGCCAGCAGAAACAGCATGAACACTGAAGCTTTCTTT
TRBV29-1,many,TRBD1,11,TRBJ2-4,CSGQGENIQYF,TGCAGCGGCCAGGGGGAAAACATTCAGTACTTC
TRBV30,many,.,14,TRBJ1-5,CAWSVRQMNQPQHF,TGTGCCTGGAGTGTACGGCAGATGAATCAGCCCCAGCATTTT
TRBV5-4,many,TRBD2,16,TRBJ2-2,CASSSGTSGISGELFF,TGTGCCAGCAGCTCTGGGACTAGCGGCATCTCCGGGGAGCTGTTTTTT
TRBV3-1,many,.,18,TRBJ2-1,CASSHGPVWGRSYNEQFF,TGTGCCAGCAGCCATGGTCCCGTTTGGGGGAGGTCCTACAATGAGCAGTTCTTC
TRBV16,many,TRBD1,15,TRBJ1-1,CASSQSHRGFTEAFF,TGTGCCAGCAGCCAATCCCACAGGGGTTTTACTGAAGCTTTCTTT
TRBV5-1,.,.,16,TRBJ1-3,CASSLADGGSGNTIYF,TGCGCCAGCAGCTTGGCCGACGGCGGCTCTGGAAACACCATATATTTT
TRBV6-2/TRBV6-3,many,.,15,TRBJ1-1,CASRPGTALGAEAFF,TGTGCCAGCAGACCCGGGACCGCGCTTGGCGCTGAAGCTTTCTTT
TRBV9,few,TRBD1,16,TRBJ1-2,CASSERDRGPGYGYTF,TGTGCCAGCAGCGAGCGAGACAGGGGGCCGGGCTATGGCTACACCTTC
TRBV7-2,many,.,11,TRBJ1-1,CASSSRGEAFF,TGTGCCAGCAGCTCCAGGGGTGAAGCTTTCTTT
TRBV14,.,.,13,TRBJ2-1,CASSQRGGAEQFF,TGTGCCAGCAGCCAAAGAGGGGGAGCTGAGCAGTTCTTC
TRBV5-1,many,.,14,TRBJ1-1,CASSSLGQYTEAFF,TGCGCCAGCAGCTCCCTCGGACAGTACACTGAAGCTTTCTTT
TRBV12-3/TRBV12-4,many,TRBD2,15,TRBJ2-1,CASSLGAGGVNEQFF,TGTGCCAGCAGTTTAGGAGCGGGAGGTGTCAATGAGCAGTTCTTC
TRBV28,many,.,15,TRBJ1-4,CASSPWGSGNEKLFF,TGTGCCAGCAGTCCCTGGGGAAGTGGTAATGAAAAACTGTTTTTT
TRBV10-3,many,TRBD1,14,TRBJ2-7,CAISEQGVDGEQYF,TGTGCCATCAGTGAACAGGGGGTAGATGGCGAGCAGTACTTC
TRBV24-1,many,TRBD1,12,TRBJ1-1,CATRGGTGEAFF,TGTGCCACCCGGGGAGGGACAGGCGAAGCTTTCTTT